There are a few counts of the clone carrying this TCR beta chain. Its antigen is still unknown. Scientists made TCR beta libraries using quantitative 5'-RACE with molecular barcodes. One entry per CDR3 protein results from TCRdb running MiXCR on the 5' RACE reads. Altogether under 850,000 distinct CDR3 sequences are present, under 20% being singletons, with the ten largest covering 19%. This record comes from a study of CD8 T cells in ankylosing spondylitis. The study, taken as a whole, reports: A TCR beta motif of 7 or 8 highly homologous variants appeared characteristic of ankylosing spondylitis blood. Reports of some motif variants in reactive arthritis synovial fluid and blood predate this one. In ankylosing spondylitis patients, matched synovial fluid reportedly showed significant enrichment of disease-linked clones.

CDR3 length equals 15 residues. V trimming: 6 bases; J trimming: 5 bases; junction bases outside the gene matches: 10. This TCR came from a male donor with ankylosing spondylitis. The chain has TRBV12-3 or TRBV12-4 and TRBJ2-7, with TRBD1 matching over 10 bases. Material: blood, either unsorted or a sorted T cell fraction (not recorded which). CDR3 loop: CASSPPWTGGDEQYF. In nucleotides, the CDR3 is TGTGCCAGCAGCCCACCCTGGACAGGGGGAGACGAGCAGTACTTC.